The source of this T cell receptor (beta chain) is a study of T cell repertoires in cytomegalovirus infection. Overall study context: From public TCR beta signatures came an indication of both CMV infection and matching HLA type. Whole-study results and caveats: CMV carriers having the relevant HLA were flagged by cumulative public TCR beta family frequency. The study found HLA-C-restricted CMV-specific TCR beta clonotypes dominating the ex vivo response.

Trimming cost V 4 bases and J 5 bases, with 18 bases left between them. Germline values: CDR1 SGHTA, CDR2 FQGNSA. The CDR3 contains 17 residues. This clonotype was observed at least ten times. Its antigen remains unidentified. TCRdb processed the reads anew with MiXCR; each CDR3 protein has one entry. The data show hundreds of thousands of distinct CDR3 sequences, roughly 16% seen once. The chain is built from TRBV7-2 and TRBJ1-6, with D possibly matching TRBD1 (6 bases). Sample: PBMCs. The receptor was derived from a human donor in good health (CMV status not recorded). Some clones in this sample may be carry-over from other donors' samples. The CDR3 sequence: CASSSTPGTQNNSPLHF. For the CDR3, the DNA is TGTGCCAGCAGCTCAACGCCCGGGACACAAAATAATTCACCCCTCCACTTT.